This T cell receptor beta chain came from a study of spatial heterogeneity in lung cancer. In the study overall: The mean occurrence of each unique TCR and UMI combination in raw reads exceeded nine.

Many counts were recorded for this clonotype. Its antigen is undetermined. Study conclusions and caveats: Blood showed ubiquitous tumor TCRs more often at resection than at routine follow-up.

The CDR3 contains 12 residues. Deletions cut 4 bases from V and 2 bases from J, with 5 bases between. Germline V gives CDR1 SGHDT, CDR2 YYEEEE. Stated time point: sample taken at primary tumor resection. Sequencing of whole RNA from tumor, nontumor lung or frozen PBMC involved no sorting. There were 72 donors, all of them untreated patients with early-stage non-small cell lung cancer. The presence of a unique molecular identifier marked each TCR cDNA molecule. Each CDR3 protein gets one entry after TCRdb re-called the 5' RACE reads with MiXCR. The repertoire holds 70,000 to 90,000 distinct CDR3 sequences, with about an eighth as singletons.

Sequences were derived from PBMCs, sampled at surgery. This sequence joins TRBV5-6 and TRBJ2-3, with D hard to call. The receptor was derived from a male donor with early-stage non-small cell lung cancer. Written as DNA, the CDR3 is TGTGCCAGCAGCCCAAACACAGATACGCAGTATTTT. Its protein product is CASSPNTDTQYF.